Below are 10 T cell receptor beta chains sequenced from a single sample in a study of T cell repertoires in cytomegalovirus infection. Each CDR3 protein is one row after TCRdb ran MiXCR on the reads. The sample holds 150,000 to 200,000 distinct CDR3 sequences; approximately 9.6% are singletons and the top ten take about 4.6%. Sequenced material: PBMCs. These receptors originate from a human donor in good health (CMV status not recorded). Some clones in this sample may be carry-over from other donors' samples.

Ten or more counts support this clonotype. This chain uses TRBV7-2 with TRBJ2-7; 13 bases match TRBD2. The germline V gene has CDR1 SGHTA and CDR2 FQGNSA. V lost 4 bases, J lost 7 bases, and 7 bases stayed unmatched. The length of the CDR3 is 15 residues. DNA of the CDR3: TGTGCCAGCAGCTACGGACTAGCGGGAGTAGGTGAGCAGTACTTC. Translating gives CASSYGLAGVGEQYF.

Ten or more counts support this clonotype. V usage is TRBV24-1 and J usage is TRBJ2-3; 8 bases are a match to TRBD2. The CDR3 spans 14 residues. V was clipped by 8 bases and J by 2 bases; unmatched bases: 5. The germline CDR1 and CDR2 sequences are KGHDR and SFDVKD. CDR3 loop: CATNGRALTDTQYF. The CDR3 DNA follows: TGTGCCACCAACGGGAGGGCCCTCACAGATACGCAGTATTTT.

This clonotype was seen many times. V is TRBV20-1 and J is TRBJ1-3, with D unresolved. Germline assignment: CDR1 DFQATT and CDR2 SNEGSKA (reference sequence). The CDR3 extends over 14 amino acids. With 6 bases removed from V and 0 bases from J, the gap between germline ends came to 12 bases. The CDR3 spells CSAADADSGNTIYF. The CDR3 region has the DNA TGCAGTGCCGCGGACGCAGACTCTGGAAACACCATATATTTT.

The chain has TRBV11-2 and TRBJ2-7; D unclear. Germline CDR1 reads SGHAT; CDR2 reads FQNNGV. Between the trimmed V and J ends, which lost 6 bases and 1 base, there was a span of 10 bases. The CDR3 has 13 residues. In DNA, the CDR3 is TGTGCCAGCAGGTCTCGGGCGTCCTACGAGCAGTACTTC. It encodes CASRSRASYEQYF.

This clonotype was observed at least ten times. The chain is built from TRBV11-2 and TRBJ2-6, with a weak D call TRBD2 (5 bases). The germline V and J ends were trimmed by 6 bases and 0 bases, with 12 bases remaining between them. Germline V lookup: CDR1 SGHAT, CDR2 FQNNGV. The length of the CDR3 is 16 residues. CDR3: CASSNAEGSGANVLTF. The CDR3 coding sequence is TGTGCCAGCAGTAACGCCGAGGGCTCTGGGGCCAACGTCCTGACTTTC.

This clonotype came up many times. This chain connects TRBV7-2 to TRBJ2-7, with D tentatively TRBD1 (6 bases). Germline CDR1 is SGHTA and CDR2 is FQGNSA. V shed 1 base and J shed 4 bases, with 17 bases lying between them. The CDR3 sequence is 16 residues long. CDR3 residues: CASSLVGGQRSYEQYF. CDR3 DNA sequence: TGTGCCAGCAGCTTAGTTGGGGGCCAGCGATCGTACGAGCAGTACTTC.

The J gene is TRBJ2-7, the V gene TRBV20-1; D gene ambiguous. The CDR3 sequence is 12 residues long. V shed 4 bases and J shed 5 bases, with 12 bases lying between them. From germline, CDR1 is DFQATT and CDR2 SNEGSKA (reference sequence). The CDR3 here is CSATPNRDEQYF. As DNA, the CDR3 is TGCAGTGCTACCCCCAATCGCGACGAGCAGTACTTC.

This clonotype showed up many times. The V and J genes are TRBV7-2 and TRBJ1-4; 7 bases agree with TRBD1. Germline V gene data show CDR1 as SGHTA and CDR2 as FQGNSA. This CDR3 is built from 17 residues. V shed 2 bases and J 4 bases; nucleotides not matched to a gene: 10. As DNA, the CDR3 is TGTGCCAGCAGCTTATGGGGAGGGGGCGGCCTTAATGAAAAACTGTTTTTT. It specifies CASSLWGGGGLNEKLFF.

This clonotype appeared many times. V usage is TRBV7-2 and J usage is TRBJ2-1; a weak D match, TRBD1 (6 bases). The V and J ends lost 8 bases and 4 bases respectively, with 15 bases between them. Germline lookup yields CDR1 SGHTA and CDR2 FQGNSA. The CDR3 runs to 14 residues. The CDR3 sequence: CASSGQDKYNEQFF. The CDR3 DNA follows: TGTGCCAGCTCGGGACAAGATAAATACAATGAGCAGTTCTTC.

This clonotype was recorded many times. The chain links TRBV7-2 to TRBJ2-2; a weak D match, TRBD2 (6 bases). The germline V and J ends were trimmed by 5 bases and 1 base, with 11 bases remaining between them. CDR1 SGHTA and CDR2 FQGNSA come from the germline V gene. The length of the CDR3 is 15 residues. The CDR3 is CASSAGLLNTGELFF. CDR3 nucleotide sequence: TGTGCCAGCAGCGCCGGACTATTGAACACCGGGGAGCTGTTTTTT.